This T cell receptor beta chain was sequenced during a study of blood T cell repertoires in COVID-19. This CDR3 region has 17 residues. The V and J ends lost 1 base and 0 bases respectively, with 10 bases between them. CDR1 is LNHDA, CDR2 SQIVND, per germline (reference sequence). Two negative PCRs, clearance, or symptom resolution were required of recovered Cohort 3 donors. Only in-frame clones appear in the TCRdb table, and some are missing; sequencing was by immunoSEQ multiplex PCR. The data hold approximately 220,000 clones, with roughly 85% observed a single time. The sequenced sample was PBMCs or T cells enriched from blood (not recorded which). The sequence was obtained from a middle-aged man who had recovered from COVID-19. The chain uses TRBV19 and TRBJ2-6, with TRBD2 as a possible D gene (5 bases). CDR3 nucleotides: TGTGCCAGTAGTATAGGAGGAGCGGTCTCTGGGGCCAACGTCCTGACTTTC. Its translation: CASSIGGAVSGANVLTF.